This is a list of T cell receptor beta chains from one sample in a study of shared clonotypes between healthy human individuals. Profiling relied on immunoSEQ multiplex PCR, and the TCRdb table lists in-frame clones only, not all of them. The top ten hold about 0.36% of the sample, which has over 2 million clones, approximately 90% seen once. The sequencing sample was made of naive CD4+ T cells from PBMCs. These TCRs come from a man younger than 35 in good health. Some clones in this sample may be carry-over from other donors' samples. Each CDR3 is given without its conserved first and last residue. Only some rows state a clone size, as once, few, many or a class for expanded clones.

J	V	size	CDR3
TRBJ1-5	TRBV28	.	ASSYRGGQPQH
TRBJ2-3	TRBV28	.	ASSLWGGGMGTDTQY
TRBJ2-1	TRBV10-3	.	AIKRGASDNEQF
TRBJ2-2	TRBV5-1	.	ASRTDIRELF
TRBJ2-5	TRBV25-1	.	ASSGFLAGAETQY
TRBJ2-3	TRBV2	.	ASSTIAGATDTQY
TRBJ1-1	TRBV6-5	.	ASRALLGALGAF
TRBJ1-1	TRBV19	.	ASRGIMNTEAF
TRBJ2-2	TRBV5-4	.	ASSNPNSNRNTGELF
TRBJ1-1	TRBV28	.	ASSFGPPEAF
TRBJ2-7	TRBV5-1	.	ASSFQGGRDYEQY
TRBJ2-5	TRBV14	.	ASSQLLAAGETQY
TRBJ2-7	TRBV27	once	ASSSRTGGAVYEQY
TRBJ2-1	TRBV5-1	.	ASSTDRYNEQF
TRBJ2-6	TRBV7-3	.	ASSLTGANVLT
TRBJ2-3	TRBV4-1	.	ASSQDGAGGVTDTQY
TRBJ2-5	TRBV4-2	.	ASSQGQSAYQETQY
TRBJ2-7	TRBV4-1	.	ASSHGSTYEQY
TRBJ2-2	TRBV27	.	ASKAFLDSDTGELF
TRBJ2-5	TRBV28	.	ASSFWREGETQY
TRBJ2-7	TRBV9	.	ASSVGPFDYEQY
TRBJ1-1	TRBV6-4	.	ASSLTVNTEAF
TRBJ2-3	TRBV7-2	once	ASSYAGTVLTDTQY
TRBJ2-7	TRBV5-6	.	ASSLFPGQSSYEQY
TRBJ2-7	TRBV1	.	TIAGTGSYEQY
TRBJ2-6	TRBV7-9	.	ASSLVAGIDSGANVLT
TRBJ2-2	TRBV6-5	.	ASSYSYARTGELF
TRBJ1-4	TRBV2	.	ASSVLLVDRGFNEKLF
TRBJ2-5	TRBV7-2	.	ASRLRRVETQY
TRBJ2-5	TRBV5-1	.	ASSLRVAGGPQETQY
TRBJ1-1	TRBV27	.	ASSLLGGEAF
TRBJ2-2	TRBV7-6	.	ASSLVAGANTGELF
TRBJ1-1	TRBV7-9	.	ASSLFTEAF
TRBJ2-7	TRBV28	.	ASSSYRGRIEQY
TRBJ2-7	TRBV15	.	ATSRFPASPSGEQY
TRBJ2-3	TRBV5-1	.	ASSPLNPSGDTQY
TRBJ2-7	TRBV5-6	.	ASSHDRWLSYEQY
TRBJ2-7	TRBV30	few	AWGGTSGSQQY
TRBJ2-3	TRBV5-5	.	ASSLDGNTDTQY
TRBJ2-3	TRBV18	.	ASSPGPTDTQY
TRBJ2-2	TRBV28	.	ASSWGQGNTGELF
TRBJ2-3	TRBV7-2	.	ASSRTGVRADTQY
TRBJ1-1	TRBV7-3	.	ASSQTGFGGTEAF
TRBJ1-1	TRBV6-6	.	ASSPRVQGKAF
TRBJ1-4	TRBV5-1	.	ASQGSLNEKLF
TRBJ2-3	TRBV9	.	ASSVLLAGITDTQY
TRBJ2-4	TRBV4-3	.	ASSQELAGNIQY
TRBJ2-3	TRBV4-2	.	ASSHGSSTTDTQY
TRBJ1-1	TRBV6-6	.	ASRFGGLAEAF
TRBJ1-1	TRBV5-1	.	ASSLLGNSNTEAF
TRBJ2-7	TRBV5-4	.	ASSLSGRSHEQY
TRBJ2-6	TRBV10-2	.	ASSLSSGANVLT